This TCR beta chain was observed in a study of cytomegalovirus exposure and HLA in healthy donors. Researchers ran the PCR with 60 Vbeta and 13 Jbeta primers. Assay: immunoSEQ multiplex PCR; the TCRdb copy retains only in-frame clones and omits some. The repertoire has over 150,000 clones, over 75% of them found once; the top ten carry 1.5% to 2%. Study-level findings and limits: A later look showed TCR association rates differing by HLA locus, highest for DRB1 and lowest for HLA-C.

To note about this clone: Its matching antigen is unknown.

Germline V gives CDR1 MNHEY, CDR2 SMNVEV (reference sequence). The CDR3 loop spans 15 amino acids. Trimming pared 3 bases from V and 5 bases from J, leaving 13 bases between. Sequencing was performed on PBMCs. This sequence joins TRBV27 and TRBJ1-4; D not resolved. This TCR was sampled from a woman aged 18-35 years in good health and CMV-seronegative. DNA for the CDR3: TGTGCCAGCAGTTTTCGTTGGCAGAGGAATGAAAAACTGTTTTTT. It specifies CASSFRWQRNEKLFF.